These 4 T cell receptor beta chains were sequenced from one sample in a study of T cell responses to AZD1222 COVID-19 vaccine. Using immunoSEQ multiplex PCR, the repertoire was profiled, and TCRdb retains in-frame clones only, with some absent. The data show 120,000 or so clones, 92% seen once. The source was peripheral blood, collected 28 days after the second AZD1222 dose. The receptor source for this set is an adult who received the AZD1222 COVID-19 vaccine.

The V gene is TRBV3-1 (or the pseudogene TRBV3-2), the J gene TRBJ1-1; 7 bases match TRBD1. The ends lost 6 bases at V and 0 bases at J; junction bases unmatched: 1. The CDR3 loop spans 13 amino acids. Germline loops: CDR1 LGHDT, CDR2 YNNKEL (reference sequence). The CDR3 loop is CASRGQMNTEAFF. CDR3 nucleotide sequence: TGTGCCAGCAGGGGACAGATGAACACTGAAGCTTTCTTT.

CDR3 DNA sequence: TGTGCCAGCAGCTTAGGGGGACAGAGCACAGATACGCAGTATTTT. This sequence encodes CASSLGGQSTDTQYF. The chain combines TRBV7-2 with TRBJ2-3; 7 nucleotides agree with TRBD1. The CDR3 is 15 residues long. In germline, CDR1 is SGHTA, CDR2 FQGNSA. The trim removed 1 base at V and 0 bases at J, leaving 1 base unmatched.

The CDR3 sequence: CSVAPRLRIETQYF. DNA for the CDR3: TGCAGCGTTGCGCCCCGACTGAGAATAGAGACCCAGTACTTC. V gene TRBV29-1 combines with J gene TRBJ2-5; D remains ambiguous. Trimming removed 4 bases from V and 4 bases from J, with 16 bases in between. Looked up from germline, CDR1 is SQVTM and CDR2 is ANQGSEA. The CDR3 consists of 14 residues. The entire variable domain, with the rest obtained from reference TRBV29-1 and TRBJ2-5, is as follows: SAVISQKPSRDICQRGTSLTIQCQVDSQVTMMFWYRQQPGQSLTLIATANQGSEATYESGFVIDKFPISRPNLTFSTLTVSNMSPEDSSIYLCSVAPRLRIETQYFGPGTRLLVL.

This chain links TRBV24-1 with TRBJ2-5; D is possibly TRBD2 (7 bases). CDR1 and CDR2 from the germline V gene are KGHDR and SFDVKD. V was pared by 3 bases and J by 0 bases, with 16 bases between. This CDR3 region has 17 residues. The CDR3, as DNA: TGTGCCACCAGTGATCCCGGGGGGCTCCCGTACCAAGAGACCCAGTACTTC. Residues: CATSDPGGLPYQETQYF.